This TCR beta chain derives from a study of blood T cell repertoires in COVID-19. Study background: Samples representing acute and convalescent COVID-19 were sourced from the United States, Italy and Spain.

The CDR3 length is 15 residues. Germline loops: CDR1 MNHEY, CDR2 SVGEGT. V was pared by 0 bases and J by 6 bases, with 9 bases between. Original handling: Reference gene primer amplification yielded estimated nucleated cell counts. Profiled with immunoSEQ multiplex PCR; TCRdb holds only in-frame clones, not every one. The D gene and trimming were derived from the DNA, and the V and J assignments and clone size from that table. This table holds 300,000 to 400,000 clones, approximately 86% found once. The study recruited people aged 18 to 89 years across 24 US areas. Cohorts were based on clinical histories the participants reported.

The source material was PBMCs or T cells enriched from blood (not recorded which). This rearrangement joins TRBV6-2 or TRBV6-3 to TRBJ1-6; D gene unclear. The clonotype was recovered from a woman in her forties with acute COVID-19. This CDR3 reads CASSYSRVLNSPLHF. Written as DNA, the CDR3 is TGTGCCAGCAGTTACTCGAGAGTCCTTAATTCACCCCTCCACTTT.